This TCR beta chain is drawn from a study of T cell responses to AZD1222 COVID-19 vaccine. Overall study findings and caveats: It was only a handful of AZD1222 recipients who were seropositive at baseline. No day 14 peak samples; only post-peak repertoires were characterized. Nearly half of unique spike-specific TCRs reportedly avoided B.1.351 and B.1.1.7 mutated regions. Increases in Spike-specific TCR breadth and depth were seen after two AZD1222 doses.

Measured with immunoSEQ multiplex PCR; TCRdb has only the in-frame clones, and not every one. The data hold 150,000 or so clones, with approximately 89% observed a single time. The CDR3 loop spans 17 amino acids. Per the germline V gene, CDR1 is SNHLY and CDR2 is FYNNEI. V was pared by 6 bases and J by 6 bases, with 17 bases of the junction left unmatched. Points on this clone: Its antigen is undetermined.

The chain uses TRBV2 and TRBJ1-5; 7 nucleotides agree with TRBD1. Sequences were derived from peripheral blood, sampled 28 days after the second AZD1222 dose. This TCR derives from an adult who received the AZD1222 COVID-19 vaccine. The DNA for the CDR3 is TGTGCCAGCAGCGACCTGAAGGGCGGACAGGTGGGTCAGCCCCAGCATTTT. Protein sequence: CASSDLKGGQVGQPQHF. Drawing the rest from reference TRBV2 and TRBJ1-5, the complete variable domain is EPEVTQTPSHQVTQMGQEVILRCVPISNHLYFYWYRQILGQKVEFLVSFYNNEISEKSEIFDDQFSVERPDGSNFTLKIRSTKLEDSAMYFCASSDLKGGQVGQPQHFGDGTRLSIL.